The subject of this entry is one TCR beta chain. This record comes from a study of OX40 agonist ivuxolimab in advanced cancers. The germline V and J ends were trimmed by 7 bases and 7 bases, with 17 bases remaining between them. CDR1 and CDR2 from the germline V gene are SNHLY and FYNNEI. The CDR3 totals 13 residues. TCRdb's copy holds only in-frame clones and misses some; the assay was immunoSEQ multiplex PCR. The sample has approximately 17,000 clones; almost 85% are singletons. The material was CD4+ or CD8+ T cells sorted from blood, obtained in a trial of the OX40 agonist ivuxolimab. This chain joins TRBV2 and TRBJ2-7; D perhaps matches TRBD2 (6 bases). This TCR came from an adult with an advanced solid tumor such as melanoma, head and neck, liver or kidney cancer. Written as DNA, the CDR3 is TGTGCCAGCACTGCGGGACTGGGAATGGAGCAGTACTTC. Amino acids: CASTAGLGMEQYF.